These T cell receptor beta chains were read from a single sample in a study of patients and donors after allogeneic stem cell transplantation. TCRdb reanalysed the RT-PCR reads using MiXCR and keeps one entry per CDR3 protein. Of roughly 180,000 distinct CDR3 sequences listed, around two fifths were seen once; the top ten hold 33%. The sequencing sample was made of blood, either unsorted or a sorted T cell fraction (not recorded which). Source of these receptors: a human donor who was either an allogeneic HSCT recipient or a stem cell or donor lymphocyte infusion donor (not recorded which). It is not recorded whose cells these are; they may come from a transplant donor. Both conserved end residues are part of each CDR3. A D gene is named only where the DNA matches it firmly. Where a row states a size, it is once, few, many or the class of an expanded clone; other rows omit it.

DNA	CDR3	size	length	D	V	J
TGTGCCCTTGAGGGGGGCTCACCCCTCTCCTACAATGAGCAGTTCTTC	CALEGGSPLSYNEQFF	.	16	.	TRBV7-7	TRBJ2-1
TGTGCCAGCAGTATAACAGGGCTCTACAATGAGCAGTTCTTC	CASSITGLYNEQFF	.	14	.	TRBV6-2/TRBV6-3	TRBJ2-1
TGTGCCAGTAGTATGGGATACAACACCGGGGAGCTGTTTTTT	CASSMGYNTGELFF	once	14	.	TRBV19	TRBJ2-2
TGTGCCAGCAGAAAACTGAGTATGAACACTGAAGCTTTCTTT	CASRKLSMNTEAFF	.	14	.	TRBV6-5	TRBJ1-1
TGTGCCAGCGGGACAGGGAGCGTCTATGGCTACACCTTC	CASGTGSVYGYTF	few	13	TRBD1	TRBV12-3/TRBV12-4	TRBJ1-2
TGTGCCAGCAGTGCCGGGGGCCGGGGAGGGTCACCCCTCCACTTT	CASSAGGRGGSPLHF	many	15	.	TRBV7-8	TRBJ1-6
TGTGCCAGCAGCTTGACGCGAGAATCGGGAGGGACCCAGTACTTC	CASSLTRESGGTQYF	few	15	TRBD2	TRBV5-4	TRBJ2-5
TGTGCCAGCAGCTTAATCGTACAGGGAAATGGCTACACCTTC	CASSLIVQGNGYTF	.	14	.	TRBV7-9	TRBJ1-2
TGCGCCAGCAGCTCGGTGGACAGTATAGATGAGCAGTTCTTC	CASSSVDSIDEQFF	.	14	.	TRBV5-1	TRBJ2-1
TGCGCCAGCAGCCAAGGAGTGACTAGCATCACCTACGAGCAGTACTTC	CASSQGVTSITYEQYF	.	16	TRBD2	TRBV4-3	TRBJ2-7
TGTGCCAGCAGTTTTGTCCCCACAGGCTTGAGGTTGCCCCAGCATTTT	CASSFVPTGLRLPQHF	.	16	.	TRBV12-3/TRBV12-4	TRBJ1-5
TGCAGCGTTGCGCTGGGTCGCTATCAGCCCCAGCATTTT	CSVALGRYQPQHF	few	13	.	TRBV29-1	TRBJ1-5
TGTGCCGGAACAGGGGCTTCCCCCTATGGCTACACCTTC	CAGTGASPYGYTF	.	13	TRBD1	TRBV7-9	TRBJ1-2
TGCAGCGTTGAGGTGCAGGGAAATGAGCAGTTCTTC	CSVEVQGNEQFF	.	12	.	TRBV29-1	TRBJ2-1
TGCGCCAGCAGCCCGGAGGGGGCCACCTACAATGAGCAGTTCTTC	CASSPEGATYNEQFF	few	15	.	TRBV5-1	TRBJ2-1
TGTGCCAGCAGCTTAAGGTGGTCAGACAATGAGCAGTTCTTC	CASSLRWSDNEQFF	.	14	.	TRBV7-2	TRBJ2-1
TGTGCCAGCAGCTTAGCGAGGATGGATGGCTACACCTTC	CASSLARMDGYTF	few	13	.	TRBV7-8	TRBJ1-2
TGTGCCAGCAGCTTAGATCGTCCGGGACTAGCGGGAGATACGCAGTATTTT	CASSLDRPGLAGDTQYF	.	17	TRBD2	TRBV7-2	TRBJ2-3
TGTGCCAGCTCACCTTCGAAGGGGGGAGTTTACGTATACGAGCAGTACTTC	CASSPSKGGVYVYEQYF	.	17	.	TRBV18	TRBJ2-7
TGTGCCAGCAGTTACTCGAAACTCAACAATGAGCAGTTCTTC	CASSYSKLNNEQFF	.	14	.	TRBV6-5	TRBJ2-1
TGTGCCAGCAGCTTAGCGTCGGGCGCCTATGGCTACACCTTC	CASSLASGAYGYTF	few	14	.	TRBV7-9	TRBJ1-2
TGTGCCAGCAGTCCTGGCAATTCCCCAGAAAAACTGTTTTTT	CASSPGNSPEKLFF	.	14	.	TRBV27	TRBJ1-4
TGTGCCAGCAGCCAAGTGGTACAGGCCTACGAGCAGTACTTC	CASSQVVQAYEQYF	.	14	.	TRBV3-1	TRBJ2-7
TGTGCCAGCAGTTATTCCGGGACAGGGGACCTTCAGGATGGCTACACCTTC	CASSYSGTGDLQDGYTF	.	17	TRBD1	TRBV12-3/TRBV12-4	TRBJ1-2
TGCGCCAGCAGCTGGGGAGGACTAGTGGACTACAATGAGCAGTTCTTC	CASSWGGLVDYNEQFF	few	16	TRBD2	TRBV5-1	TRBJ2-1
TGTGCCAGCAGCTTTTTTGGAGACAGGGGGCGTATTGATACGCAGTATTTT	CASSFFGDRGRIDTQYF	.	17	TRBD1	TRBV7-3	TRBJ2-3
TGCGCCAGCAGCCAAGAGAGCAGGACTAACACTGAAGCTTTCTTT	CASSQESRTNTEAFF	few	15	.	TRBV4-1	TRBJ1-1
TGTGCCAGCAGTTCGGGACGGGGGACGTTAACTAGAAACACCATATATTTT	CASSSGRGTLTRNTIYF	.	17	.	TRBV27	TRBJ1-3